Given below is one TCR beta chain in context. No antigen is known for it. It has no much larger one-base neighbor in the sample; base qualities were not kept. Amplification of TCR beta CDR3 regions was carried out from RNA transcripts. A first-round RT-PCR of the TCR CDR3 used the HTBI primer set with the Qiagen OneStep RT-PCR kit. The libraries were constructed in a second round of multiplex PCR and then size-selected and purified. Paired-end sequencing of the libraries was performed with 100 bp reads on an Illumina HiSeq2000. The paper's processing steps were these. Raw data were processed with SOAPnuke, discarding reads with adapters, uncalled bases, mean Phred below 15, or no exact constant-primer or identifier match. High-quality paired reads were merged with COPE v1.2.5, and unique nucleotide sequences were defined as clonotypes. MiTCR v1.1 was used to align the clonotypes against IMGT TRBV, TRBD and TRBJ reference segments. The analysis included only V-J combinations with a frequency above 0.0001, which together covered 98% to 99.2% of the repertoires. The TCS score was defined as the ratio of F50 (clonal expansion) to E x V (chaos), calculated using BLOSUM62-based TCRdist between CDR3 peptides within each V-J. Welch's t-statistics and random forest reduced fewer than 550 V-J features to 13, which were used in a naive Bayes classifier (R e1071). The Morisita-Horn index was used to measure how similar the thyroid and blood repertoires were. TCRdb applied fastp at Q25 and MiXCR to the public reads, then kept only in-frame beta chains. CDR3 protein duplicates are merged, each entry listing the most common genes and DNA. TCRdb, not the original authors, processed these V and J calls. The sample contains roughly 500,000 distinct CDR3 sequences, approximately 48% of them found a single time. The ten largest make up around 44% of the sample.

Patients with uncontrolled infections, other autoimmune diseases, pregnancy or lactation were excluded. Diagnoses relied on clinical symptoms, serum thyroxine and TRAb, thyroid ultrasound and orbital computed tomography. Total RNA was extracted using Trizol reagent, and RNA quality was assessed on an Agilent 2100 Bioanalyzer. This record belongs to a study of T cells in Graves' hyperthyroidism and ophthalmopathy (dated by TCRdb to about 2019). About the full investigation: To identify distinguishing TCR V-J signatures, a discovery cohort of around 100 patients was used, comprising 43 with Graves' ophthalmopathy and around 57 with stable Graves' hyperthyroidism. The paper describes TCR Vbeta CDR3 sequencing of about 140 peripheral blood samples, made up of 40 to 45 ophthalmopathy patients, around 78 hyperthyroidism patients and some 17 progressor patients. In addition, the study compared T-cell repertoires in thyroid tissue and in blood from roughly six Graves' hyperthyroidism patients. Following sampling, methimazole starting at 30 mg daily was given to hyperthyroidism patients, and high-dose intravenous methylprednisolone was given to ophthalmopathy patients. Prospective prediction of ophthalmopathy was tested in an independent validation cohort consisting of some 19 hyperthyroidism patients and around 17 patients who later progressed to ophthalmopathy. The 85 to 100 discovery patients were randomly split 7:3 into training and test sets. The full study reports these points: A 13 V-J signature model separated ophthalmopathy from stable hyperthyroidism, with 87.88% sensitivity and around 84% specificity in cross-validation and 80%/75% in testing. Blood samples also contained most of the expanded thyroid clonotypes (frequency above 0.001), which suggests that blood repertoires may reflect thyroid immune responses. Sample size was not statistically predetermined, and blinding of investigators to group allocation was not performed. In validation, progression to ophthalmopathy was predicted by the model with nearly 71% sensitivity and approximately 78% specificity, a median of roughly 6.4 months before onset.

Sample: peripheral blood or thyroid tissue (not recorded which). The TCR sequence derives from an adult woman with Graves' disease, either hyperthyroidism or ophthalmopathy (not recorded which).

CDR3 loop: CSARVGDSRLLGELFF. The DNA reads as follows: TGCAGTGCTAGGGTTGGGGACAGTCGGCTACTCGGGGAGCTGTTTTTT. The sequence joins TRBV20-1 to TRBJ2-2; 7 junctional bases match TRBD1. The junction shows trimming of 3 bases on V and 7 bases on J, and the gene matches do not reach 14 bases of it. From its cysteine to its phenylalanine, the CDR3 spans 16 amino acids. The kept DNA is CDR3 alone, 48 bases in frame from the first base. CDR1 is given as DFQATT and CDR2 as SNEGSKA, both from the germline V gene (reference sequence).